The clone carrying this T cell receptor (beta chain) was found many times. The data belong to a study of tumor-infiltrating lymphocytes in primary liver carcinoma. Reverse transcription of 500 ng total RNA with a constant-region primer produced TCR beta cDNA. Construction of TCR beta libraries relied on three successive nested multiplex PCR rounds employing slightly modified ARM-PCR. TCRdb redid the calling of the multiplex PCR reads with MiXCR, one entry per CDR3 protein. The repertoire holds 40,000 to 60,000 distinct CDR3 sequences, 65% to 80% seen once, with less than 35% in the top ten. The tissue used was unsorted bulk material of roughly 17-31 mg. RNA and DNA were co-extracted from it with the AllPrep DNA/RNA mini kit. The source is a man aged 40-49 years with primary liver carcinoma and hepatitis B virus infection. Sequencing used liver tumor tissue from sampling region 5. Subset indicated: tumor region T5, tumor centre.

CDR3 sequence: CASSHDRGRADTQYF. CDR3 DNA sequence: TGCGCCAGCAGCCATGACAGGGGGCGGGCAGATACGCAGTATTTT. The chain carries TRBV5-1 and TRBJ2-3, with 10 bases fitting TRBD1. The junction had 6 bases not matched to a gene; V was cut back by 4 bases and J by 4 bases. CDR3 length: 15 amino acids. Germline-derived CDR1 and CDR2 are SGHRS and YFSETQ.